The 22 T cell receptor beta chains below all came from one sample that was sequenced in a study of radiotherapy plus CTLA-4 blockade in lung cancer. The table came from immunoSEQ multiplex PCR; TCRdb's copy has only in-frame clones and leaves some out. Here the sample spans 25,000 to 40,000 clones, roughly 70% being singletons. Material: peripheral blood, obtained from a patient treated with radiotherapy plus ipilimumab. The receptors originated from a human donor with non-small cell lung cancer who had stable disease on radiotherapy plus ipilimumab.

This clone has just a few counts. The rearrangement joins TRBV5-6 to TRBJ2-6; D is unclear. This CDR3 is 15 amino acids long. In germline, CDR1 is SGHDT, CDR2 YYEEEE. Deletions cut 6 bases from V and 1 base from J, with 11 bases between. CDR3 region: CASNSLRSGANVLTF. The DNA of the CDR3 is TGTGCCAGCAACTCACTCAGATCTGGGGCCAACGTCCTGACTTTC.

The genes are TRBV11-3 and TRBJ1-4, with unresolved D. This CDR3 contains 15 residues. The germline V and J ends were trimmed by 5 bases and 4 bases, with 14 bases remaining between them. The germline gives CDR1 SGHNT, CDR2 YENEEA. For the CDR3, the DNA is TGTGCCAGCAGCCTAAGGAGGTTTCTTAATGAAAAACTGTTTTTT. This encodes CASSLRRFLNEKLFF.

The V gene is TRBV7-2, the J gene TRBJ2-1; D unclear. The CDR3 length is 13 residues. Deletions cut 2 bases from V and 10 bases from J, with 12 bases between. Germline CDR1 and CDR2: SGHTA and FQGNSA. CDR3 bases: TGTGCCAGCAGCTTAATATCCGTCACCGAGCAGTTCTTC. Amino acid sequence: CASSLISVTEQFF.

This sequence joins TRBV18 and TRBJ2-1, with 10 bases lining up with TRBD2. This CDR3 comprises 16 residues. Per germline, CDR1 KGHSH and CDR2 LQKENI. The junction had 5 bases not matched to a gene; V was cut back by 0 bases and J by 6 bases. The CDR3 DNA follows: TGTGCCAGCTCACCACCGGGGGGACTAGCGAGCAATGAGCAGTTCTTC. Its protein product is CASSPPGGLASNEQFF.

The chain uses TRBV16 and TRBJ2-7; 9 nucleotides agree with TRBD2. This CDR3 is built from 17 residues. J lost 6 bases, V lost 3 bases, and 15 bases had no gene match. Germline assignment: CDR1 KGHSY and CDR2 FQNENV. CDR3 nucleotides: TGTGCCAGCAGCCACCTCGGGGGAGCGGGAGGACCGAGCGAGCAGTACTTC. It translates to CASSHLGGAGGPSEQYF.

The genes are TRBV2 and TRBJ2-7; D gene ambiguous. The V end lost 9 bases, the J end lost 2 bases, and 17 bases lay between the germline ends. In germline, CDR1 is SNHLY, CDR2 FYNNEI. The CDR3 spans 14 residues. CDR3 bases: TGTGCCAGTCGCAAAGTCTCCAATACCTACGAGCAGTACTTC. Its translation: CASRKVSNTYEQYF.

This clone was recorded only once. The CDR3 sequence is CASSSGQGQDQRPQHF. CDR3 in DNA: TGTGCCAGCAGCTCCGGACAGGGACAAGACCAGAGGCCCCAGCATTTT. V and J are TRBV7-9 and TRBJ1-5; TRBD1 aligns across 8 bases. Trimming at V came to 4 bases and at J to 9 bases, leaving 14 bases not matched to a gene. This CDR3 comprises 16 residues. CDR1 and CDR2 from the germline V gene are SEHNR and FQNEAQ (reference sequence).

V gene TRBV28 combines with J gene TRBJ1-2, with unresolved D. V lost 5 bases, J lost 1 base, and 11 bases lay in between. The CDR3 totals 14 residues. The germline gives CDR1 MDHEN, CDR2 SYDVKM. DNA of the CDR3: TGTGCCAGCAGTCGTCAGGACGGTAACTATGGCTACACCTTC. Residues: CASSRQDGNYGYTF.

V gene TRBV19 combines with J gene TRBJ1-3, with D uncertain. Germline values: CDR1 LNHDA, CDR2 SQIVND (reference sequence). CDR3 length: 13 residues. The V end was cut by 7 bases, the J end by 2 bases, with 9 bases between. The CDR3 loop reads CASNADAGNTIYF. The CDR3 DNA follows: TGTGCCAGTAATGCCGACGCTGGAAACACCATATATTTT. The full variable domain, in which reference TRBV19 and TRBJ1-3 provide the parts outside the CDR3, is DGGITQSPKYLFRKEGQNVTLSCEQNLNHDAMYWYRQDPGQGLRLIYYSQIVNDFQKGDIAEGYSVSREKKESFPLTVTSAQKNPTAFYLCASNADAGNTIYFGEGSWLTVV.

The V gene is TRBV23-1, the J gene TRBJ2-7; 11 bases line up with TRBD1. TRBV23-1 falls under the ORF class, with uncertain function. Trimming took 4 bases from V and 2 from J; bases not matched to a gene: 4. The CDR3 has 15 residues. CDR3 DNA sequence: TGCGCCAGCAGTCCACCGGGACAGGGGGCCTACGAGCAGTACTTC. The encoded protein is CASSPPGQGAYEQYF.

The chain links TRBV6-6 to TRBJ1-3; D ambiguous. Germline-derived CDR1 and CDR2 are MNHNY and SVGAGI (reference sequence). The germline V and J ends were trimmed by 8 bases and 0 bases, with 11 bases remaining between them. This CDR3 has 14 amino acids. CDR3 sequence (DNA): TGTGCCAGCGCCGAGAGCGGCTCTGGAAACACCATATATTTT. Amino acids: CASAESGSGNTIYF.

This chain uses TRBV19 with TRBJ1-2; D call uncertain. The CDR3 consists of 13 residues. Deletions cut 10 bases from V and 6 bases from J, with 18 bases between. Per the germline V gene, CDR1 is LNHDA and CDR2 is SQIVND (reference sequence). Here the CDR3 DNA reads TGTGCCATCAATATAGCGGGGAGCCATGGCTACACCTTC. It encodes CAINIAGSHGYTF.

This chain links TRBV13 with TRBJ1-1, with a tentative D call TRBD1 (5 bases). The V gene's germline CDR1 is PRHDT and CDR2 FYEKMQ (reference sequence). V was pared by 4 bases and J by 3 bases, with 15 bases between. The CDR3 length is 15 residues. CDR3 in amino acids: CASSSGTLGDTEAFF. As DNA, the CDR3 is TGTGCCAGCAGCTCCGGGACTTTGGGGGACACTGAAGCTTTCTTT.

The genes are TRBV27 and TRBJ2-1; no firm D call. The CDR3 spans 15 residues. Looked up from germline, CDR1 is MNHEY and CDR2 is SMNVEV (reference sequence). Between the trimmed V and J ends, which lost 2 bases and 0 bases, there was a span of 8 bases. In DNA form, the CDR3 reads TGTGCCAGCAGTTTACCTACCCCCTCCTACAATGAGCAGTTCTTC. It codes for CASSLPTPSYNEQFF.

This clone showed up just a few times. CDR3 sequence: CASSRRSQGGQETQYF. The CDR3 DNA is TGTGCCAGCAGCCGACGGTCTCAGGGAGGCCAAGAGACCCAGTACTTC. J is TRBJ2-5 and V is TRBV11-3; a possible D gene is TRBD2 (6 bases). The CDR3 runs to 16 residues. The germline CDR1 and CDR2 sequences are SGHNT and YENEEA. Trimming stripped 5 bases from V and 1 base from J, with 17 bases between.

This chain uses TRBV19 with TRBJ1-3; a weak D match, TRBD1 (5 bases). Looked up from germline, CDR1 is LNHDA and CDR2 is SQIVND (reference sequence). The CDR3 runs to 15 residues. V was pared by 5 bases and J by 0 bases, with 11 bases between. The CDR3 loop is CASSPTASSGNTIYF. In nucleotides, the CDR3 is TGTGCCAGTAGTCCGACAGCGAGCTCTGGAAACACCATATATTTT.

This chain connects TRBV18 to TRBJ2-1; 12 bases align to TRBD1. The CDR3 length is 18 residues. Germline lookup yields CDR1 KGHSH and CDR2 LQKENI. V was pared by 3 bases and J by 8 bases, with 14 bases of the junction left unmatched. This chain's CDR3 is CASSPPRGQGAYNDEQFF. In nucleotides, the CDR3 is TGTGCCAGCTCACCCCCTCGGGGACAGGGGGCCTACAATGATGAGCAGTTCTTC. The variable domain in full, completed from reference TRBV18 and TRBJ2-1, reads NAGVMQNPRHLVRRRGQEARLRCSPMKGHSHVYWYRQLPEEGLKFMVYLQKENIIDESGMPKERFSAEFPKEGPSILRIQQVVRGDSAAYFCASSPPRGQGAYNDEQFFGPGTRLTVL.

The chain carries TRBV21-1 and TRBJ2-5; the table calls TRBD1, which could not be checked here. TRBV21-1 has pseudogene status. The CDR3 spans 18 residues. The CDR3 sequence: CASSKLVGRCTEQETQYF. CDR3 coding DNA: TGTGCCAGCAGCAAATTAGTGGGGCGATGCACGGAACAAGAGACCCAGTACTTC.

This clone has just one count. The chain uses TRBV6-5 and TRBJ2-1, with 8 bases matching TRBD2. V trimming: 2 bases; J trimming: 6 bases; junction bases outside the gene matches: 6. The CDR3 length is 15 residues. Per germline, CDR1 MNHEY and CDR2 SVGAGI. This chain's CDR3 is CASSYGREAGNEQFF. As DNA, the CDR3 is TGTGCCAGCAGTTACGGGCGGGAGGCAGGCAATGAGCAGTTCTTC.

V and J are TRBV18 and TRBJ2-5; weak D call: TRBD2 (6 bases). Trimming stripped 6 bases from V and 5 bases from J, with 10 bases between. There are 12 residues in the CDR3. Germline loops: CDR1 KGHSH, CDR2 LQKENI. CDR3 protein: CASSRERETQYF. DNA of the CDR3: TGTGCCAGCTCGCGGGAAAGGGAGACCCAGTACTTC.

The CDR3 DNA reads TGTGCCAGCAGCGTGGTGGCGGGGTCGGGGGAGACCCAGTACTTC. Its translation: CASSVVAGSGETQYF. The J gene is TRBJ2-5, the V gene TRBV5-6, with D possibly TRBD2 on 6 matching bases. Germline V gene sequence: CDR1 SGHDT, CDR2 YYEEEE. The CDR3 totals 15 residues. Trimming stripped 4 bases from V and 5 bases from J, with 18 bases between.

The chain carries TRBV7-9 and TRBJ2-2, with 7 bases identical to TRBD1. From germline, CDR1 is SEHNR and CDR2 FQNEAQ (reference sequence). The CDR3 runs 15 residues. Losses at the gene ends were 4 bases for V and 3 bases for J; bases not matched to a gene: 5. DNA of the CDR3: TGTGCCAGCAGCTCACAGGGGCTGGACACCGGGGAGCTGTTTTTT. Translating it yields CASSSQGLDTGELFF.